This entry lists 32 T cell receptor beta chains sequenced from one sample in a study of blood T cell repertoires in COVID-19 (TCRdb year 2020). Library construction relied on the immunoSEQ multiplex PCR assay. The table comes from immuneACCESS by way of TCRdb, which keeps in-frame sequences with V and J called. Part of the clones is missing from these tables; in studies checked, under half for an unresolved V gene and the rest for unknown reasons. Counted in this sample were tens of thousands of clones; more than 75% of them appeared once. The ten largest clones take up approximately 14% of the sample. Sequencing input: peripheral blood. The receptors were sampled from a man aged 55 to 70 with COVID-19, enrolled during active disease.

This clone was recorded a few times. This rearrangement joins TRBV19 to TRBJ2-2, with a tentative D call TRBD2 (5 bases). Germline V gene sequence: CDR1 LNHDA, CDR2 SQIVND (reference sequence). V was shortened by 4 bases and J by 0 bases, with 9 bases between the two germline ends. CDR3 length: 15 amino acids. In nucleotides, the CDR3 is TGTGCCAGTAGTAAGGCGGAGGCGAACACCGGGGAGCTGTTTTTT. Its protein product is CASSKAEANTGELFF.

V usage is TRBV3-1 (or the pseudogene TRBV3-2) and J usage is TRBJ2-2; possible D gene TRBD2, 6 bases. In germline, CDR1 is LGHDT, CDR2 YNNKEL (reference sequence). The CDR3 is made up of 13 amino acids. V shed 4 bases and J shed 6 bases, with 9 bases lying between them. Here the CDR3 DNA reads TGTGCCAGCAGCCTCGGACTATCCGGGGAGCTGTTTTTT. Encoded protein: CASSLGLSGELFF.

This rearrangement joins TRBV30 to TRBJ1-3, with D maybe TRBD1 (5 bases). Trimming cost V 5 bases and J 8 bases, with 10 bases left between them. The CDR3 spans 11 residues. Germline V CDR1 and CDR2: GTSNPN, SVGIG (reference sequence). DNA of the CDR3: TGTGCCTGGGCGGGGGGGGACACCATATATTTT. Translated, it gives CAWAGGDTIYF. Using reference TRBV30 and TRBJ1-3 for the parts outside the CDR3, the full variable domain is SQTIHQWPATLVQPVGSPLSLECTVEGTSNPNLYWYRQAAGRGLQLLFYSVGIGQISSEVPQNLSASRPQDRQFILSSKKLLLSDSGFYLCAWAGGDTIYFGEGSWLTVV.

The chain links TRBV12-3 or TRBV12-4 to TRBJ2-1; D not certain. The CDR3 is 13 residues long. The ends were cut back, 7 bases at V and 0 bases at J, with 7 bases in the middle. The CDR3 coding sequence is TGTGCCAGCACTCTCCGCTCCTACAATGAGCAGTTCTTC. Protein: CASTLRSYNEQFF.

This clone was counted ten times or more. This rearrangement joins TRBV7-9 to TRBJ2-2, with TRBD2 matching 12 bases. This CDR3 region has 15 residues. After removal of 10 bases from V and 7 bases from J, the junction contained 10 bases not matched to a gene. Germline V gives CDR1 SEHNR, CDR2 FQNEAQ (reference sequence). CDR3 protein: CAIPNQGLAGGELFF. As DNA, the CDR3 is TGTGCCATCCCTAACCAGGGACTAGCGGGCGGGGAGCTGTTTTTT.

Points on this clone: Other DNA sequences in this sample translate to the same CDR3. This rearrangement joins TRBV4-2 to TRBJ1-6; 7 bases align to TRBD1. This CDR3 is built from 16 residues. Germline V gene sequence: CDR1 LGHNA, CDR2 YNFKEQ. Germline trimming cut 0 bases from V and 10 bases from J; bases unmatched to any gene: 9. Here the CDR3 reads CASSQEQGTDGSPLHF. Written as DNA, the CDR3 is TGTGCCAGCAGCCAAGAACAGGGGACGGATGGATCACCCCTCCACTTT.

The chain recombines TRBV5-1 with TRBJ2-2, with 9 bases lining up with TRBD2. CDR3 length: 16 residues. The junction had 5 bases not matched to a gene; V was cut back by 0 bases and J by 5 bases. Germline-derived CDR1 and CDR2 are SGHRS and YFSETQ. For the CDR3, the DNA is TGCGCCAGCAGCTTGGAGCGGGGGGTCCCAACCGGGGAGCTGTTTTTT. Translation gives CASSLERGVPTGELFF.

The J gene is TRBJ1-6, the V gene TRBV30, with 7 nucleotides matching TRBD1. Trimming cost V 3 bases and J 6 bases; bases outside gene matches: 8. The CDR3 is 15 amino acids. Germline values: CDR1 GTSNPN, CDR2 SVGIG (reference sequence). The CDR3 sequence is CAWSPGTAINSPLHF. DNA for the CDR3: TGTGCCTGGAGCCCCGGGACAGCAATTAATTCACCCCTCCACTTT.

The J gene is TRBJ2-3, the V gene TRBV5-1; D perhaps matches TRBD2 (6 bases). Trimming removed 2 bases at V and 0 bases at J, with 13 bases between. This CDR3 region has 16 residues. Germline V gene sequence: CDR1 SGHRS, CDR2 YFSETQ. CDR3 DNA: TGCGCCAGCAGCTTAGGGACTCATGCTAGCACAGATACGCAGTATTTT. It translates to CASSLGTHASTDTQYF. The full variable domain, with the rest looked up from reference TRBV5-1 and TRBJ2-3, is KAGVTQTPRYLIKTRGQQVTLSCSPISGHRSVSWYQQTPGQGLQFLFEYFSETQRNKGNFPGRFSGRQFSNSRSEMNVSTLELGDSALYLCASSLGTHASTDTQYFGPGTRLTVL.

The chain recombines TRBV19 with TRBJ2-7; 9 positions match TRBD2. After removal of 8 bases from V and 2 bases from J, the junction contained 7 bases not matched to a gene. The CDR3 extends over 14 amino acids. Looked up from germline, CDR1 is LNHDA and CDR2 is SQIVND (reference sequence). The CDR3 here is CASRAGTSTYEQYF. The CDR3, as DNA: TGTGCCAGTCGCGCCGGGACTAGCACCTACGAGCAGTACTTC.

This clone was found a few times. This rearrangement joins TRBV5-1 to TRBJ2-1; 9 nucleotides line up with TRBD2. The CDR3 spans 16 residues. Germline CDR1 and CDR2: SGHRS and YFSETQ. The trim removed 2 bases at V and 8 bases at J, leaving 11 bases unmatched. CDR3 nucleotide sequence: TGCGCCAGCAGCTTTAGGGTTAGCGGGAGTGTTGATGAGCAGTTCTTC. This translates into CASSFRVSGSVDEQFF.

The chain recombines TRBV2 with TRBJ2-1, with 7 bases identical to TRBD1. The V gene's germline CDR1 is SNHLY and CDR2 FYNNEI. This CDR3 comprises 13 residues. The ends lost 8 bases at V and 6 bases at J; junction bases unmatched: 7. DNA of the CDR3: TGTGCCAGCCAAATTCAGGGGGTCAATGAGCAGTTCTTC. The encoded protein is CASQIQGVNEQFF.

The rearrangement links TRBV9 to TRBJ2-7; D gene uncertain. Germline V gene data show CDR1 as SGDLS and CDR2 as YYNGEE. Trimming removed 2 bases from V and 2 bases from J, with 17 bases in between. The CDR3 has 16 residues. Here the CDR3 DNA reads TGTGCCAGCAGCGTTGTACCAAGCTCCTCTGCCTACGAGCAGTACTTC. This sequence encodes CASSVVPSSSAYEQYF.

The J gene is TRBJ1-5, the V gene TRBV30; no definite D call. V was shortened by 1 base and J by 1 base, with 5 bases between the two germline ends. The CDR3 is made up of 13 amino acids. Per germline, CDR1 GTSNPN and CDR2 SVGIG (reference sequence). The CDR3 nucleotides are TGTGCCTGGAGTGCAGGAAGCAATCAGCCCCAGCATTTT. As protein: CAWSAGSNQPQHF. The full variable domain, its missing parts supplied by reference TRBV30 and TRBJ1-5, is SQTIHQWPATLVQPVGSPLSLECTVEGTSNPNLYWYRQAAGRGLQLLFYSVGIGQISSEVPQNLSASRPQDRQFILSSKKLLLSDSGFYLCAWSAGSNQPQHFGDGTRLSIL.

J is TRBJ1-2 and V is TRBV24-1; TRBD1 is a possible D gene (6 bases). The germline gives CDR1 KGHDR, CDR2 SFDVKD. V was clipped by 4 bases and J by 4 bases, with 18 bases between them. The CDR3 runs 16 residues. Written as DNA, the CDR3 is TGTGCCACCAGTGACCGATCGGACAGCCGCGGCTATGGCTACACCTTC. Its translation is CATSDRSDSRGYGYTF.

The rearrangement uses TRBV7-3 and TRBJ2-1; 7 bases align to TRBD2. The CDR3 has 16 residues. Trimming removed 4 bases from V and 6 bases from J; junction bases left unmatched: 12. Germline values: CDR1 SGHTA, CDR2 FQGTGA. The CDR3 here is CASSSSGGGLVNEQFF. The CDR3, as DNA: TGTGCCAGCAGCTCCTCAGGCGGGGGACTGGTCAATGAGCAGTTCTTC.

The chain joins TRBV5-4 to TRBJ2-7, with D perhaps matching TRBD1 (6 bases). CDR1 is SGHNT and CDR2 is YYREEE in the germline V gene (reference sequence). This CDR3 is built from 16 residues. Trimming pared 0 bases from V and 11 bases from J, leaving 24 bases between. The CDR3 bases are TGTGCCAGCAGCTTGGTGGTTAGCGTCTGGGGGCGGACAAAGTACTTC. This translates into CASSLVVSVWGRTKYF.

V is TRBV10-3 and J is TRBJ2-2, with TRBD1 matching over 8 bases. V dropped 3 bases and J dropped 6; count of bases not matched to a gene: 9. The CDR3 is 16 amino acids. Germline CDR1 is ENHRY and CDR2 is SYGVKD. This chain's CDR3 is CAISENIGQGSGELFF. The CDR3 bases are TGTGCCATCAGTGAAAATATTGGACAGGGCTCCGGGGAGCTGTTTTTT.

There are a few counts of this clone. J is TRBJ2-6 and V is TRBV11-2; TRBD1 agrees at 9 bases. Germline V lookup: CDR1 SGHAT, CDR2 FQNNGV. This CDR3 contains 16 residues. V shed 7 bases and J 5 bases; nucleotides not matched to a gene: 9. CDR3 nucleotides: TGTGCCAGCAACCCGGGACAGGGTAGTTGGGCCAACGTCCTGACTTTC. Amino acid sequence: CASNPGQGSWANVLTF.

The V and J genes are TRBV6-5 and TRBJ2-5, with TRBD2 as a possible D gene (7 bases). V was cut by 8 bases and J by 2 bases, with 15 bases left in between. The CDR3 extends over 14 amino acids. Germline lookup yields CDR1 MNHEY and CDR2 SVGAGI. CDR3 residues: CASSSRGGQETQYF. CDR3 in DNA: TGTGCCAGCTCGTCGAGGGGGGGGCAAGAGACCCAGTACTTC.

The V and J genes are TRBV5-4 and TRBJ2-3; 13 bases line up with TRBD2. The CDR3 is 15 residues long. Germline V lookup: CDR1 SGHNT, CDR2 YYREEE (reference sequence). The junction had 2 bases not matched to a gene; V was cut back by 4 bases and J by 3 bases. The CDR3 nucleotides read TGTGCCAGCAGCGGGACTAGCGGGATAACAGATACGCAGTATTTT. Translation gives CASSGTSGITDTQYF.

The chain uses TRBV11-2 and TRBJ1-2; 10 bases line up with TRBD1. Trimming cost V 5 bases and J 4 bases; bases outside gene matches: 10. The germline CDR1 and CDR2 sequences are SGHAT and FQNNGV. The CDR3 covers 16 residues. The CDR3 reads CASSALRTGGGYGYTF. Written as DNA, the CDR3 is TGTGCCAGCAGCGCCCTACGGACAGGGGGAGGCTATGGCTACACCTTC.

The chain joins TRBV19 to TRBJ2-7, with 9 positions matching TRBD2. This CDR3 contains 14 residues. V lost 4 bases, J lost 3 bases, and 4 bases stayed unmatched. Per germline, CDR1 LNHDA and CDR2 SQIVND (reference sequence). The CDR3 region is CASSKREDRYEQYF. The CDR3 DNA follows: TGTGCCAGTAGTAAGCGGGAGGACCGCTACGAGCAGTACTTC.

The V and J genes are TRBV27 and TRBJ2-7; unclear D gene. Looked up from germline, CDR1 is MNHEY and CDR2 is SMNVEV (reference sequence). Trimming stripped 5 bases from V and 0 bases from J, with 2 bases between. The CDR3 consists of 11 residues. The CDR3 region has the DNA TGTGCCAGCAGTCACTCCTACGAGCAGTACTTC. This encodes CASSHSYEQYF.

The chain couples TRBV5-1 to TRBJ2-3; no firm D call. The CDR3 has 13 residues. Germline values: CDR1 SGHRS, CDR2 YFSETQ. The V end lost 2 bases, the J end lost 9 bases, and 13 bases lay between the germline ends. The CDR3 DNA reads TGCGCCAGCAGCTTACCGGGTCGCCAGACGCAGTATTTT. This encodes CASSLPGRQTQYF.

The rearrangement joins TRBV11-2 to TRBJ2-5; maybe TRBD1 (6 bases). Per the germline V gene, CDR1 is SGHAT and CDR2 is FQNNGV. V was clipped by 5 bases and J by 5 bases, with 15 bases between them. CDR3 length: 14 residues. The CDR3 DNA reads as TGTGCCAGCAGCCCTGGACAGAGACGGGAGACCCAGTACTTC. Encoded protein: CASSPGQRRETQYF. The whole variable domain, filled in from reference TRBV11-2 and TRBJ2-5, reads EAGVAQSPRYKIIEKRQSVAFWCNPISGHATLYWYQQILGQGPKLLIQFQNNGVVDDSQLPKDRFSAERLKGVDSTLKIQPAKLEDSAVYLCASSPGQRRETQYFGPGTRLLVL.

V usage is TRBV7-9 and J usage is TRBJ2-5; perhaps TRBD2 as D (5 bases). Per the germline V gene, CDR1 is SEHNR and CDR2 is FQNEAQ (reference sequence). CDR3 length equals 13 residues. Trimming removed 2 bases at V and 5 bases at J, with 9 bases between. The CDR3: CASSLRGIETQYF. The CDR3 DNA is TGTGCCAGCAGCTTAAGAGGGATCGAGACCCAGTACTTC.

J is TRBJ2-5 and V is TRBV5-1, with 10 nucleotides matching TRBD2. Germline CDR1 reads SGHRS; CDR2 reads YFSETQ. The CDR3 has 15 amino acids. After removal of 0 bases from V and 1 base from J, the junction contained 0 bases not matched to a gene. This chain's CDR3 is CASSLASGSQETQYF. In nucleotides, the CDR3 is TGCGCCAGCAGCTTGGCTAGCGGGAGCCAAGAGACCCAGTACTTC.

The rearrangement joins TRBV28 to TRBJ2-7, with a tentative D call TRBD2 (6 bases). The V end lost 5 bases, the J end lost 3 bases, and 23 bases lay between the germline ends. Germline V CDR1 and CDR2: MDHEN, SYDVKM. The CDR3 runs to 17 residues. In DNA, the CDR3 is TGTGCCAGCAGTCTATTCGCCCCCGGGACTGGAAACTACGAGCAGTACTTC. Residues: CASSLFAPGTGNYEQYF.

V gene TRBV6-5 combines with J gene TRBJ1-1, with a weak D call TRBD1 (5 bases). The CDR3 is 15 amino acids. Trimming took off 5 bases at V and 1 base at J, with 14 bases between the two ends. From germline, CDR1 is MNHEY and CDR2 SVGAGI. In DNA, the CDR3 is TGTGCCAGCAGTCCAGGGTTAGGGTGGAACACTGAAGCTTTCTTT. Its translation: CASSPGLGWNTEAFF.

A few counts support this clone. This sequence joins TRBV6-5 and TRBJ1-6, with TRBD1 matching over 9 bases. The CDR3 is made up of 14 amino acids. V lost 10 bases and J lost 9; bases outside the gene matches: 10. Germline V lookup: CDR1 MNHEY, CDR2 SVGAGI. The chain's CDR3 is CAIYSRQGVSPLHF. In nucleotides, the CDR3 is TGTGCCATCTACTCCCGACAGGGGGTTTCACCCCTCCACTTT.

The chain combines TRBV5-4 with TRBJ2-4; 11 nucleotides line up with TRBD1. Germline loops: CDR1 SGHNT, CDR2 YYREEE (reference sequence). The J segment lost 7 bases and the V segment lost 3 bases, leaving 6 bases of the junction unmatched. This CDR3 has 15 residues. The chain's CDR3 is CASSSGTGGSNIQYF. CDR3 bases: TGTGCCAGCAGCTCCGGGACAGGGGGGTCGAACATTCAGTACTTC.